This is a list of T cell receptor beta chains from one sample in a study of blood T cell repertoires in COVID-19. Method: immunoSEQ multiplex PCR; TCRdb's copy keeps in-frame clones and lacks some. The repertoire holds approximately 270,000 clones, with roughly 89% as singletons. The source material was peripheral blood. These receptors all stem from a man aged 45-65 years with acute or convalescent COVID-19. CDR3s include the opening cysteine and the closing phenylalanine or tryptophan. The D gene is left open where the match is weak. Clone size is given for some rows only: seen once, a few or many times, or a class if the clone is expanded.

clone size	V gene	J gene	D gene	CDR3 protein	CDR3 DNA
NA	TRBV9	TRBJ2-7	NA	CASSPGVSYEQYF	TGTGCCAGCAGCCCCGGGGTCTCCTACGAGCAGTACTTC
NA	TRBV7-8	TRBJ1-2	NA	CASSMDSSHGYTF	TGTGCCAGCAGCATGGACTCGTCCCATGGCTACACCTTC
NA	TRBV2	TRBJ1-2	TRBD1	CASPSRDSSGAHSYGYTF	TGTGCCAGCCCGTCCCGGGACAGTTCCGGGGCCCACTCCTATGGCTACACCTTC
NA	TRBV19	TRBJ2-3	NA	CASSIQGRDTQYF	TGTGCCAGTAGTATTCAGGGGAGAGATACGCAGTATTTT
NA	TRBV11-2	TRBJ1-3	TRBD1	CASSPQGKRIYF	TGTGCCAGCAGCCCACAGGGGAAGCGCATATATTTT
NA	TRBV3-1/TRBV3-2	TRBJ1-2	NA	CASSQDWGANYGYTF	TGTGCCAGCAGCCAAGATTGGGGAGCTAACTATGGCTACACCTTC
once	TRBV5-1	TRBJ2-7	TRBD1	CASSPTGDLYEQYF	TGCGCCAGCAGCCCGACAGGGGACCTCTACGAGCAGTACTTC
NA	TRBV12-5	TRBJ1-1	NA	CASGSSGAEKAFF	TGTGCTAGTGGTTCTAGTGGGGCGGAGAAGGCTTTCTTT
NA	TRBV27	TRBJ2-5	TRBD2	CASADRTSQETQYF	TGTGCCAGCGCTGATCGGACTAGCCAAGAGACCCAGTACTTC
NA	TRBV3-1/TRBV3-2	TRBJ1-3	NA	CASSQTDSGNTIYF	TGTGCCAGCAGCCAGACAGACTCTGGAAACACCATATATTTT
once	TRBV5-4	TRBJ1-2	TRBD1	CASSLELRTGGGYTF	TGTGCCAGCAGCTTGGAACTGCGGACAGGGGGCGGCTACACCTTC
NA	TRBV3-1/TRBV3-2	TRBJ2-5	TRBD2	CASSPEPGTSGGETQYF	TGTGCCAGCAGCCCGGAACCCGGGACTAGCGGGGGAGAAACCCAGTACTTC
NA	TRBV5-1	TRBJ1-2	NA	CASSAGGLGGYTF	TGCGCCTCCAGCGCGGGAGGGCTGGGCGGCTACACCTTC
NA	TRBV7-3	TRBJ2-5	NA	CASSLTIAGIETQYF	TGTGCCAGCAGCTTAACAATTGCGGGGATAGAGACCCAGTACTTC
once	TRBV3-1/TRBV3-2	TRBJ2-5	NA	CASSPPGQETQYF	TGTGCCAGCAGTCCTCCGGGCCAAGAGACCCAGTACTTC
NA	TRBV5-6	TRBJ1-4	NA	CASSLGLYEKLFF	TGTGCCAGCAGCTTGGGTCTTTATGAAAAACTGTTTTTT
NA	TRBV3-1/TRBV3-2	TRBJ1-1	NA	CASSPRYVNTEAFF	TGTGCCAGCAGCCCTCGCTACGTCAACACTGAAGCTTTCTTT
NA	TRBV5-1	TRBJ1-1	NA	CASSLPRVGTEAFF	TGCGCCAGCAGCTTGCCCAGGGTCGGCACTGAAGCTTTCTTT
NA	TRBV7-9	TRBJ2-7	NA	CASSWPGSYEQYF	TGTGCCAGCAGCTGGCCGGGAAGCTACGAGCAGTACTTC
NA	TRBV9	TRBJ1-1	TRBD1	CASTRTGTGFLRF	TGTGCCAGCACACGAACCGGGACAGGGTTTTTACGATTT
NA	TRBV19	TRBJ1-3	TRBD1	CASSIGQGRNTIYF	TGTGCCAGTAGTATCGGACAGGGGCGGAACACCATATATTTT
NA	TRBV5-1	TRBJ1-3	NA	CASSADTGNTIYF	TGCGCCAGCAGCGCCGACACTGGAAACACCATATATTTT
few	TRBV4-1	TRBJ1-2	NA	CASSSLEIPSTNYGYTF	TGCGCCAGCAGCTCTCTGGAGATCCCGAGCACCAACTATGGCTACACCTTC
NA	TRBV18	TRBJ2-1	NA	CASSPRHEQFF	TGTGCCAGCTCACCGCGCCATGAGCAGTTCTTC
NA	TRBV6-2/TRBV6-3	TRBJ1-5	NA	CASSYNSGTNQPQHF	TGTGCCAGCAGTTACAATTCAGGAACCAATCAGCCCCAGCATTTT
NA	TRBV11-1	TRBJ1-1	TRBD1	CASSLASRGVNTEAFF	TGTGCCAGCAGCTTAGCTTCCAGGGGGGTGAACACTGAAGCTTTCTTT
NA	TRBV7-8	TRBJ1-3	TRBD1	CASSQTGAPTIYF	TGTGCCAGCAGCCAGACAGGGGCGCCCACCATATATTTT
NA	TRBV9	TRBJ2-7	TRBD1	CASSAGTANSYEQYF	TGTGCCAGCAGCGCCGGGACAGCCAATTCCTACGAGCAGTACTTC
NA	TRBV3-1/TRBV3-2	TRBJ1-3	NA	CASSHLSRRAGNTIYF	TGTGCCAGCAGCCACCTCAGTAGGAGGGCAGGAAACACCATATATTTT
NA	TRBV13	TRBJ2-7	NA	CASSLGVGVYPAYEQYF	TGTGCCAGCAGCTTAGGGGTCGGTGTCTACCCGGCCTACGAGCAGTACTTC
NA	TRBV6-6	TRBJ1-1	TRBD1	CASSYPRAGGASEAFF	TGTGCCAGCAGTTATCCCCGGGCAGGGGGCGCGTCGGAAGCTTTCTTT
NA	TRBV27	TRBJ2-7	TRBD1	CASISNRDRDAYEQYF	TGTGCCAGCATCTCCAACCGGGACAGGGACGCCTACGAGCAGTACTTC
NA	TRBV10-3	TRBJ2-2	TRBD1	CAIRLDRGSTGELFF	TGTGCCATCAGACTCGACAGGGGGAGCACCGGGGAGCTGTTTTTT
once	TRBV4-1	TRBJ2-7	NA	CASSHLRGPAYEQYF	TGCGCCAGCAGCCACCTGCGGGGGCCCGCCTACGAGCAGTACTTC
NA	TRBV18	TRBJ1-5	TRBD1	CASSPQDRGHQPQHF	TGTGCCAGCTCACCTCAGGACAGGGGACATCAGCCCCAGCATTTT
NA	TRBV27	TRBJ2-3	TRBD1	CASSLWGTGVADTQYF	TGTGCCAGCAGTTTATGGGGGACAGGGGTCGCAGATACGCAGTATTTT
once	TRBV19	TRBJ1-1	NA	CAPRRRRGTEAFF	TGTGCCCCACGGAGGCGACGTGGCACTGAAGCTTTCTTT
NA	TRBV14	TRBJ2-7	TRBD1	CASSPSRRYGDRDEQYF	TGTGCCAGCAGTCCATCAAGAAGATACGGGGACAGGGACGAGCAGTACTTC
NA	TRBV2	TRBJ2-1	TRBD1	CASSEALGSGGYLAPTYNEQFF	TGTGCCAGCAGTGAAGCGCTTGGGTCAGGGGGCTATTTGGCGCCGACCTACAATGAGCAGTTCTTC
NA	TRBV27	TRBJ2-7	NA	CATGLGWREQYF	TGTGCCACGGGACTGGGCTGGAGGGAGCAGTACTTC
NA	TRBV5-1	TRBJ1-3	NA	CASSRGSGGNTIYF	TGCGCCAGCAGCAGGGGGAGTGGGGGAAACACCATATATTTT
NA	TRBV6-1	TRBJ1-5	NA	CASSEEDFNQPQHF	TGTGCCAGCAGTGAAGAAGACTTTAATCAGCCCCAGCATTTT
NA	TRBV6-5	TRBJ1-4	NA	CASNWGGTRGEKLFF	TGTGCCAGCAATTGGGGCGGGACTAGAGGGGAAAAACTGTTTTTT
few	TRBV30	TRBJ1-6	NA	CAWRRESSYNSPLHF	TGTGCCTGGAGACGAGAGAGCTCCTATAATTCACCCCTCCACTTT
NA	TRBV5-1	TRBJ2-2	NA	CASSPLGGDTGELFF	TGCGCCAGCAGCCCCCTAGGAGGGGACACCGGGGAGCTGTTTTTT
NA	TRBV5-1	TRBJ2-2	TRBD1	CASSFMTGDSGELFF	TGCGCCAGCAGCTTTATGACAGGGGACTCCGGGGAGCTGTTTTTT
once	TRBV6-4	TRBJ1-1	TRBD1	CASSRSTGGRGTEAFF	TGTGCCAGCAGTAGGTCCACAGGGGGTAGGGGCACTGAAGCTTTCTTT
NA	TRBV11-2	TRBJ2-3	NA	CASSLAAGGAADTQYF	TGTGCCAGCAGCTTAGCCGCCGGGGGAGCCGCAGATACGCAGTATTTT